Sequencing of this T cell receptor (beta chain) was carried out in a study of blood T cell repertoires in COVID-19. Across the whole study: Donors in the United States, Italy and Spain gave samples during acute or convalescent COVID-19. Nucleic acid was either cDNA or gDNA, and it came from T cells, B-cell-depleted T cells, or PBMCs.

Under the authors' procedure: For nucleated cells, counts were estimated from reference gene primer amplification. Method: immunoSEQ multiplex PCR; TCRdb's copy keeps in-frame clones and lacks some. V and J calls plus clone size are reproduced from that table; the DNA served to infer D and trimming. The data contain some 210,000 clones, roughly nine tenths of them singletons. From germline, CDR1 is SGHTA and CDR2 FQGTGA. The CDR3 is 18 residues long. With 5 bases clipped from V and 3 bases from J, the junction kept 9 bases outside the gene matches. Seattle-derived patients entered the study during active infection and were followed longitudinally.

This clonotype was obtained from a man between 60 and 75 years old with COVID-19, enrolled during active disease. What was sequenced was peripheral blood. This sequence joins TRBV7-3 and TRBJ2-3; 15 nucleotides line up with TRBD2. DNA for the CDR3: TGTGCCAGCAGCCCCCCCGGACTAGCGGGAGGGGGAACAGATACGCAGTATTTT. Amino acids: CASSPPGLAGGGTDTQYF.